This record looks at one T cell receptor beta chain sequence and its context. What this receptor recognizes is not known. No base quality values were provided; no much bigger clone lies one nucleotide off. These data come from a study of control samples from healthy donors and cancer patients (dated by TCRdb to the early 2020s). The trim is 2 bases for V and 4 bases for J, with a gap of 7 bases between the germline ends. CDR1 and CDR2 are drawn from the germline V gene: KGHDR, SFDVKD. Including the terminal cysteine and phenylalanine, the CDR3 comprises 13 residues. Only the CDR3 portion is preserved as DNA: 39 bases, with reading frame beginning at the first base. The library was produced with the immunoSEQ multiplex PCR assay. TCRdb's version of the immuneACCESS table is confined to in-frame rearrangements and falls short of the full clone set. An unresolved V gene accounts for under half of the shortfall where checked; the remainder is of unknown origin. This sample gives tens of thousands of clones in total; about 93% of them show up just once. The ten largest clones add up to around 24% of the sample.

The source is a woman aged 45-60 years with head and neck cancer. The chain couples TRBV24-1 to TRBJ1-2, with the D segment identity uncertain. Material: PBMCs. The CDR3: CATSDSRVYGYTF. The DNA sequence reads TGTGCCACCAGTGATTCTAGGGTCTATGGCTACACCTTC.